A selection of T cell receptor beta chains follows, all from one sample in a study of CD8 T cells in ankylosing spondylitis. TCRdb re-derived calls from the 5' RACE reads in MiXCR, one entry per CDR3 protein. The profile shows 470,000 or so distinct CDR3 sequences, 25% to 30% of them singletons. The sample consisted of blood, either unsorted or a sorted T cell fraction (not recorded which). These receptors originate from a male donor with ankylosing spondylitis. Each CDR3 is given with its conserved first and last residue. D genes are given only for firm matches. The size field is filled for only some rows; it gives once, few, many or a size class.

cdr3_aa: CASSPLPAGFAEKLFF
cdr3_nt: TGTGCCAGCAGTCCCCTCCCGGCAGGCTTTGCTGAAAAACTGTTTTTT
d_call: NA
j_call: TRBJ1-4
clone_size: NA
v_call: TRBV27

cdr3_aa: CASSQATSGITQYF
cdr3_nt: TGTGCCAGCAGCCAAGCGACTAGCGGGATCACCCAGTACTTC
d_call: TRBD2
j_call: TRBJ2-5
clone_size: NA
v_call: TRBV7-2

cdr3_aa: CASSPGLNLPSGVNEQFF
cdr3_nt: TGTGCCAGCTCACCGGGACTGAATCTCCCAAGCGGCGTCAATGAGCAGTTCTTC
d_call: NA
j_call: TRBJ2-1
clone_size: NA
v_call: TRBV18

cdr3_aa: CASSSGSGNVGTGELFF
cdr3_nt: TGTGCCAGCAGTTCTGGTAGCGGGAACGTTGGGACCGGGGAGCTGTTTTTT
d_call: TRBD2
j_call: TRBJ2-2
clone_size: few
v_call: TRBV12-3/TRBV12-4

cdr3_aa: CASSSDDRGRRGYTF
cdr3_nt: TGTGCCAGCAGTTCAGACGACAGGGGGCGGCGTGGCTACACCTTC
d_call: TRBD1
j_call: TRBJ1-2
clone_size: NA
v_call: TRBV12-3/TRBV12-4

cdr3_aa: CATSRQYSNQPQHF
cdr3_nt: TGTGCCACCTCCAGACAGTATAGCAATCAGCCCCAGCATTTT
d_call: NA
j_call: TRBJ1-5
clone_size: few
v_call: TRBV6-1

cdr3_aa: CASSLEFQGRTSGRGRKNWAQYF
cdr3_nt: TGTGCCAGCAGCTTAGAGTTTCAAGGGCGAACTAGCGGCAGGGGTAGGAAAAATTGGGCCCAGTACTTC
d_call: TRBD2
j_call: TRBJ2-5
clone_size: NA
v_call: TRBV11-2

cdr3_aa: CASSGDGRSTDTQYF
cdr3_nt: TGTGCCAGCAGTGGGGACGGGAGAAGCACAGATACGCAGTATTTT
d_call: NA
j_call: TRBJ2-3
clone_size: NA
v_call: TRBV2

cdr3_aa: CSAPKLDQDTGELFF
cdr3_nt: TGCAGTGCTCCCAAACTGGACCAGGACACCGGGGAGCTGTTTTTT
d_call: NA
j_call: TRBJ2-2
clone_size: NA
v_call: TRBV20-1

cdr3_aa: CASSPGDFGNQPQHF
cdr3_nt: TGTGCCAGCAGCCCGGGGGATTTCGGCAATCAGCCCCAGCATTTT
d_call: NA
j_call: TRBJ1-5
clone_size: NA
v_call: TRBV28

cdr3_aa: CASSLTSGAPAAFF
cdr3_nt: TGTGCCAGCAGCTTAACTTCGGGGGCCCCAGCGGCTTTCTTT
d_call: NA
j_call: TRBJ1-1
clone_size: NA
v_call: TRBV5-6

cdr3_aa: CASTPTGGYQETQYF
cdr3_nt: TGTGCCAGCACTCCGACAGGCGGGTACCAAGAGACCCAGTACTTC
d_call: NA
j_call: TRBJ2-5
clone_size: NA
v_call: TRBV21-1

cdr3_aa: CASSLVGTTQPLHF
cdr3_nt: TGCGCCAGCAGCTTGGTCGGGACAACTCAACCCCTCCACTTT
d_call: NA
j_call: TRBJ1-6
clone_size: NA
v_call: TRBV5-1

cdr3_aa: CASSYGTGGGTDTQYF
cdr3_nt: TGTGCCAGCAGTTACGGGACAGGGGGTGGCACAGATACGCAGTATTTT
d_call: TRBD1
j_call: TRBJ2-3
clone_size: NA
v_call: TRBV27

cdr3_aa: CASSLVMGNTGELFF
cdr3_nt: TGCGCCAGCAGCTTGGTTATGGGGAACACCGGGGAGCTGTTTTTT
d_call: NA
j_call: TRBJ2-2
clone_size: few
v_call: TRBV5-1

cdr3_aa: CASSLGVAMGPNEQFF
cdr3_nt: TGCGCCAGCAGCTTGGGGGTAGCCATGGGGCCCAATGAGCAGTTCTTC
d_call: NA
j_call: TRBJ2-1
clone_size: few
v_call: TRBV5-1

cdr3_aa: CATSGLNTEAFF
cdr3_nt: TGTGCCACCAGTGGTCTGAACACTGAAGCTTTCTTT
d_call: NA
j_call: TRBJ1-1
clone_size: few
v_call: TRBV24-1

cdr3_aa: CSARQHGGIETQYF
cdr3_nt: TGCAGTGCTAGACAACATGGGGGTATCGAGACCCAGTACTTC
d_call: NA
j_call: TRBJ2-5
clone_size: NA
v_call: TRBV20-1

cdr3_aa: CASSQESARAGGYTF
cdr3_nt: TGTGCCAGCAGCCAAGAGTCCGCCAGGGCCGGAGGCTACACCTTC
d_call: NA
j_call: TRBJ1-2
clone_size: few
v_call: TRBV3-1

cdr3_aa: CASSQAAGNYEQYF
cdr3_nt: TGTGCCAGCAGCCAAGCGGCGGGGAACTACGAGCAGTACTTC
d_call: NA
j_call: TRBJ2-7
clone_size: few
v_call: TRBV3-1

cdr3_aa: CAITQGLAGAGEQFF
cdr3_nt: TGTGCCATCACCCAGGGACTAGCGGGAGCAGGTGAGCAGTTCTTC
d_call: TRBD2
j_call: TRBJ2-1
clone_size: NA
v_call: TRBV10-3

cdr3_aa: CASSFGPTYEQYF
cdr3_nt: TGTGCCAGCAGCTTCGGCCCGACCTACGAGCAGTACTTC
d_call: NA
j_call: TRBJ2-7
clone_size: few
v_call: TRBV7-9

cdr3_aa: CASSAGTKQFF
cdr3_nt: TGTGCCAGCAGCGCCGGGACTAAGCAGTTCTTC
d_call: TRBD2
j_call: TRBJ2-1
clone_size: NA
v_call: TRBV7-8

cdr3_aa: CASSVASKGAFSSYNEQFF
cdr3_nt: TGTGCCAGCAGCGTAGCTAGTAAGGGGGCATTTAGCTCCTACAATGAGCAGTTCTTC
d_call: TRBD1
j_call: TRBJ2-1
clone_size: NA
v_call: TRBV9

cdr3_aa: CASSFGRVNEQFF
cdr3_nt: TGTGCCAGCAGTTTTGGCAGGGTCAATGAGCAGTTCTTC
d_call: NA
j_call: TRBJ2-1
clone_size: many
v_call: TRBV12-3/TRBV12-4

cdr3_aa: CASSEAGTGEEKLFF
cdr3_nt: TGTGCCAGCAGTGAAGCAGGGACAGGGGAGGAAAAACTGTTTTTT
d_call: TRBD1
j_call: TRBJ1-4
clone_size: NA
v_call: TRBV6-1

cdr3_aa: CAWSVQRANNEQFF
cdr3_nt: TGTGCCTGGAGTGTACAACGGGCTAACAATGAGCAGTTCTTC
d_call: NA
j_call: TRBJ2-1
clone_size: few
v_call: TRBV30

cdr3_aa: CASETVPYEQYF
cdr3_nt: TGTGCCAGCGAGACAGTTCCCTACGAGCAGTACTTC
d_call: NA
j_call: TRBJ2-7
clone_size: NA
v_call: TRBV2

cdr3_aa: CASSYSGGGTTYYNEQFF
cdr3_nt: TGTGCCAGCAGTTACTCTGGCGGGGGCACCACTTACTACAATGAGCAGTTCTTC
d_call: NA
j_call: TRBJ2-1
clone_size: few
v_call: TRBV6-5

cdr3_aa: CASSGRTGWDSETQYF
cdr3_nt: TGTGCCAGCAGTGGTCGGACAGGGTGGGACTCGGAGACCCAGTACTTC
d_call: TRBD1
j_call: TRBJ2-5
clone_size: few
v_call: TRBV6-1

cdr3_aa: CASSVSGNTGELFF
cdr3_nt: TGTGCCAGCAGCGTAAGCGGGAACACCGGGGAGCTGTTTTTT
d_call: NA
j_call: TRBJ2-2
clone_size: few
v_call: TRBV7-9

cdr3_aa: CSVEGLAGGPVGETQYF
cdr3_nt: TGCAGCGTTGAAGGACTAGCGGGAGGGCCGGTGGGAGAGACCCAGTACTTC
d_call: TRBD2
j_call: TRBJ2-5
clone_size: NA
v_call: TRBV29-1

cdr3_aa: CATSRDNGKNTGELFF
cdr3_nt: TGTGCCACCAGCAGGGATAACGGGAAGAACACCGGGGAGCTGTTTTTT
d_call: NA
j_call: TRBJ2-2
clone_size: few
v_call: TRBV15

cdr3_aa: CASSQYMGTDTQYF
cdr3_nt: TGTGCCAGCAGCCAATATATGGGCACAGATACGCAGTATTTT
d_call: NA
j_call: TRBJ2-3
clone_size: NA
v_call: TRBV3-1

cdr3_aa: CAISSPGTGGRDTQYF
cdr3_nt: TGTGCCATCAGTTCCCCCGGGACAGGGGGCAGAGATACGCAGTATTTT
d_call: TRBD1
j_call: TRBJ2-3
clone_size: few
v_call: TRBV10-3

cdr3_aa: CSARDSRWELFF
cdr3_nt: TGCAGTGCTAGAGATTCGCGTTGGGAGCTGTTTTTT
d_call: NA
j_call: TRBJ2-2
clone_size: NA
v_call: TRBV20-1

cdr3_aa: CASSLAGLGGTGELFF
cdr3_nt: TGTGCCAGCAGCTTAGCGGGATTGGGGGGCACCGGGGAGCTGTTTTTT
d_call: NA
j_call: TRBJ2-2
clone_size: NA
v_call: TRBV11-2

cdr3_aa: CSVDGTSGYNEQFF
cdr3_nt: TGCAGCGTTGACGGGACTAGCGGATACAATGAGCAGTTCTTC
d_call: TRBD2
j_call: TRBJ2-1
clone_size: few
v_call: TRBV29-1

cdr3_aa: CASSRGGLTGELFF
cdr3_nt: TGCGCCAGCAGCCGAGGGGGCCTCACCGGGGAGCTGTTTTTT
d_call: TRBD1
j_call: TRBJ2-2
clone_size: few
v_call: TRBV5-1

cdr3_aa: CASSYPLRSGGYTQYF
cdr3_nt: TGTGCCAGCAGCTACCCTTTGCGGAGCGGAGGGTATACGCAGTATTTT
d_call: NA
j_call: TRBJ2-3
clone_size: NA
v_call: TRBV7-9

cdr3_aa: CSASRLAGAADTQYF
cdr3_nt: TGCAGTGCTAGCCGACTAGCGGGAGCCGCAGATACGCAGTATTTT
d_call: TRBD2
j_call: TRBJ2-3
clone_size: NA
v_call: TRBV20-1

cdr3_aa: CASRPNSGQTIF
cdr3_nt: TGTGCCAGCAGGCCAAACTCGGGACAGACAATCTTT
d_call: TRBD1
j_call: TRBJ1-3
clone_size: NA
v_call: TRBV12-3/TRBV12-4

cdr3_aa: CASSPTHEQFF
cdr3_nt: TGTGCCAGCAGCCCAACCCATGAGCAGTTCTTC
d_call: NA
j_call: TRBJ2-1
clone_size: NA
v_call: TRBV7-9

cdr3_aa: CASSFISGSTEAFF
cdr3_nt: TGTGCCAGCAGCTTCATATCGGGATCCACTGAAGCTTTCTTT
d_call: NA
j_call: TRBJ1-1
clone_size: few
v_call: TRBV11-3

cdr3_aa: CSARGDEYEQYF
cdr3_nt: TGCAGTGCTAGAGGGGACGAGTACGAGCAGTACTTC
d_call: NA
j_call: TRBJ2-7
clone_size: once
v_call: TRBV20-1